Listed below are T cell receptor beta chains from one sample, sequenced in a study of pediatric ulcerative colitis. This table comes from immunoSEQ multiplex PCR, and its TCRdb copy is limited to in-frame clones, with some not included. In the table there are about 32,000 clones, almost 85% of which are singletons. The source material was blood. All receptors come from a boy younger than 18 with severe ulcerative colitis. CDR3s include the opening cysteine and the closing phenylalanine or tryptophan. The order of the fields is CDR3 length, J gene, D gene, V gene, clone size, CDR3 DNA, CDR3 protein. D genes are given only for firm matches. Clone size is shown for a subset of rows, as once, few, many or a class of expanded clone.

len: 17; j_gene: TRBJ1-1; d_gene: -; v_gene: TRBV4-3; abundance: -; CDR3nt: TGCGCCAGCAGCCAAGATCCCCATGGGGGGAAGAACACTGAAGCTTTCTTT; CDR3aa: CASSQDPHGGKNTEAFF
len: 16; j_gene: TRBJ2-2; d_gene: -; v_gene: TRBV9; abundance: -; CDR3nt: TGTGCCAGCAGCGCGGGGGACAGTAAGAACACCGGGGAGCTGTTTTTT; CDR3aa: CASSAGDSKNTGELFF
len: 16; j_gene: TRBJ1-1; d_gene: -; v_gene: TRBV7-6; abundance: -; CDR3nt: TGTGCCAGCAGCTCATATCTACAGGGAGGTGACACTGAAGCTTTCTTT; CDR3aa: CASSSYLQGGDTEAFF
len: 15; j_gene: TRBJ2-5; d_gene: -; v_gene: TRBV7-9; abundance: -; CDR3nt: TGTGCCAGCAGCTTAGTAGCCCGCGGACAAGAGACCCAGTACTTC; CDR3aa: CASSLVARGQETQYF
len: 11; j_gene: TRBJ1-1; d_gene: -; v_gene: TRBV6-1; abundance: -; CDR3nt: TGTGCCAGCAGGGTGATCACTGAAGCTTTCTTT; CDR3aa: CASRVITEAFF
len: 12; j_gene: TRBJ1-3; d_gene: -; v_gene: TRBV11-2; abundance: few; CDR3nt: TGTGCCAGCAGCTCTGCCCCCAACACCATATATTTT; CDR3aa: CASSSAPNTIYF
len: 13; j_gene: TRBJ2-7; d_gene: TRBD2; v_gene: TRBV6-5; abundance: -; CDR3nt: TGTGCCAGCACCCACGGCGGGGGGGACGAGCAGTACTTC; CDR3aa: CASTHGGGDEQYF
len: 13; j_gene: TRBJ1-1; d_gene: -; v_gene: TRBV5-6; abundance: -; CDR3nt: TGTGCCAGCAGCTTGACCGGAAACACTGAAGCTTTCTTT; CDR3aa: CASSLTGNTEAFF
len: 13; j_gene: TRBJ2-1; d_gene: -; v_gene: TRBV19; abundance: -; CDR3nt: TGTGCCAGTAATAATCCGCCCTGGGATGAGCAGTTCTTC; CDR3aa: CASNNPPWDEQFF
len: 17; j_gene: TRBJ1-2; d_gene: -; v_gene: TRBV4-1; abundance: few; CDR3nt: TGCGCCAGCAGCCAAACCCAGAATGGCGGGGGATTGAGTGGCTACACCTTC; CDR3aa: CASSQTQNGGGLSGYTF
len: 15; j_gene: TRBJ2-3; d_gene: TRBD2; v_gene: TRBV9; abundance: -; CDR3nt: TGTGCCAGCAGCACCCGGGGGGGAGGGACAGATACGCAGTATTTT; CDR3aa: CASSTRGGGTDTQYF
len: 16; j_gene: TRBJ2-1; d_gene: -; v_gene: TRBV9; abundance: -; CDR3nt: TGTGCCAGCAGCGTAGAGACCGGGGGCCGTAACAATGAGCAGTTCTTC; CDR3aa: CASSVETGGRNNEQFF
len: 14; j_gene: TRBJ1-2; d_gene: TRBD1; v_gene: TRBV30; abundance: -; CDR3nt: TGTGCCTGGAGTCTCACAGGGGCGAACTATGGCTACACCTTC; CDR3aa: CAWSLTGANYGYTF
len: 16; j_gene: TRBJ1-3; d_gene: TRBD1; v_gene: TRBV5-1; abundance: once; CDR3nt: TGCGCCAGCAGCTCCTCCGGGACAGTATCCTCAAACACCATATATTTT; CDR3aa: CASSSSGTVSSNTIYF
len: 17; j_gene: TRBJ2-4; d_gene: TRBD1; v_gene: TRBV28; abundance: once; CDR3nt: TGTGCCAGCAGCCCCGCAGGGACAGGCCTAGCCAAAAACATTCAGTACTTC; CDR3aa: CASSPAGTGLAKNIQYF
len: 10; j_gene: TRBJ1-1; d_gene: -; v_gene: TRBV6-5; abundance: -; CDR3nt: TGTGCCAGGGCGGGATCGGGGCAATTCTTT; CDR3aa: CARAGSGQFF
len: 12; j_gene: TRBJ2-5; d_gene: -; v_gene: TRBV29-1; abundance: -; CDR3nt: TGCAGCGTTGTCTGGGGCGAAGAGACCCAGTACTTC; CDR3aa: CSVVWGEETQYF
len: 13; j_gene: TRBJ1-6; d_gene: -; v_gene: TRBV5-6; abundance: -; CDR3nt: TGTGCCAGCAGCTGGCAGGGGCAGGCACCCCTCCACTTT; CDR3aa: CASSWQGQAPLHF
len: 14; j_gene: TRBJ2-2; d_gene: -; v_gene: TRBV11-3; abundance: -; CDR3nt: TGTGCCAGCAGCTTCGGGGAGAACACCGGGGAGCTGTTTTTT; CDR3aa: CASSFGENTGELFF
len: 16; j_gene: TRBJ2-7; d_gene: TRBD2; v_gene: TRBV7-8; abundance: -; CDR3nt: TGTGCCAGCAGACCCGGGACTAGCGGGGTTGTCGACGAGCAGTACTTC; CDR3aa: CASRPGTSGVVDEQYF
len: 20; j_gene: TRBJ2-1; d_gene: -; v_gene: TRBV19; abundance: -; CDR3nt: TGTGCCAGTAGTGGATATACTAGCCAGGGGGGCCTTTGGTCCTACAATGAGCAGTTCTTC; CDR3aa: CASSGYTSQGGLWSYNEQFF
len: 16; j_gene: TRBJ2-7; d_gene: -; v_gene: TRBV5-6; abundance: -; CDR3nt: TGTGCCAGCAGCTTGTATATCAGGGGCAAATACTACGAGCAGTACTTC; CDR3aa: CASSLYIRGKYYEQYF
len: 12; j_gene: TRBJ2-2; d_gene: -; v_gene: TRBV7-9; abundance: -; CDR3nt: TGTGCCAGCAGTCGTCCCACCGGGGAGCTGTTTTTT; CDR3aa: CASSRPTGELFF
len: 14; j_gene: TRBJ1-2; d_gene: -; v_gene: TRBV12-5; abundance: -; CDR3nt: TGTGCTAGTGGTTTGCCAACAGGCAACTATGGCTACACCTTC; CDR3aa: CASGLPTGNYGYTF
len: 13; j_gene: TRBJ2-2; d_gene: -; v_gene: TRBV5-1; abundance: -; CDR3nt: TGCGCCAGCAGCGCAACAGGGCTGGGGGAGCTGTTTTTT; CDR3aa: CASSATGLGELFF
len: 15; j_gene: TRBJ2-7; d_gene: -; v_gene: TRBV12-5; abundance: -; CDR3nt: TGTGCTAGTGGTTTGGTACTCGGGGGGCTTGGCGAGCAGTACTTC; CDR3aa: CASGLVLGGLGEQYF
len: 14; j_gene: TRBJ1-2; d_gene: -; v_gene: TRBV18; abundance: -; CDR3nt: TGTGCCAGCTCACCAGGGTCTGGGGCGAGTGGCTACACCTTC; CDR3aa: CASSPGSGASGYTF
len: 15; j_gene: TRBJ2-2; d_gene: -; v_gene: TRBV18; abundance: -; CDR3nt: TGTGCCAGCGCAACTCAACAGGGTTTTAGCGGGGAGCTGTTTTTT; CDR3aa: CASATQQGFSGELFF
len: 15; j_gene: TRBJ1-6; d_gene: -; v_gene: TRBV18; abundance: -; CDR3nt: TGTGCCAGCTCTTTCGGGTTCTCCTATAATTCACCCCTCCACTTT; CDR3aa: CASSFGFSYNSPLHF
len: 16; j_gene: TRBJ2-7; d_gene: TRBD1; v_gene: TRBV4-3; abundance: -; CDR3nt: TGCGCCAGCAGCCGTGGGACAGCCGAGAGCTCCTACGAGCAGTACTTC; CDR3aa: CASSRGTAESSYEQYF
len: 15; j_gene: TRBJ2-2; d_gene: TRBD1; v_gene: TRBV7-6; abundance: -; CDR3nt: TGTGCCAGCAGCTTGGGACAGGGAAAAACCGGGGAGCTGTTTTTT; CDR3aa: CASSLGQGKTGELFF
len: 15; j_gene: TRBJ2-5; d_gene: -; v_gene: TRBV9; abundance: -; CDR3nt: TGTGCCAGCAGCCCGGGACCAACCTACCAAGAGACCCAGTACTTC; CDR3aa: CASSPGPTYQETQYF